This T cell receptor beta chain was recorded in a study of blood T cell repertoires in COVID-19. Study as a whole: Donors in the United States, Italy and Spain gave samples during acute or convalescent COVID-19. T cells, B-cell-depleted T cells, or PBMCs supplied cDNA or gDNA.

Study processing details: Estimated nucleated cell counts came from reference gene primer amplification. Data came from immunoSEQ multiplex PCR; TCRdb stores just in-frame clones and leaves some out. That table gives V, J and clone size, and the DNA gave D and trimming. The table has 150,000 to 200,000 clones, 81% seen once; the top ten hold roughly a tenth. Trimming cost V 5 bases and J 6 bases, with 8 bases left between them. This CDR3 contains 13 residues. Looked up from germline, CDR1 is MNHEY and CDR2 is SMNVEV (reference sequence). J is TRBJ1-6 and V is TRBV27; D gene uncertain. The material sequenced was peripheral blood. This TCR was recovered from a human donor in a cohort sampled during active COVID-19. CDR3 amino acids: CASSTIINSPLHF. CDR3 sequence (DNA): TGTGCCAGCAGTACAATTATTAATTCACCCCTCCACTTT.